The clone carrying this T cell receptor beta chain was counted between two and nine times. Its target is unknown. Every molecule of TCR cDNA had its own unique molecular identifier. MiXCR, applied by TCRdb to the 5' RACE reads, yields one record per CDR3 protein. The data contain about 23,000 distinct CDR3 sequences, 4.8% of them singletons. This sample stems from a study of spatial heterogeneity in lung cancer. Study-wide points: The study found that expanded intratumoral alpha and beta TCR counts tracked tumor mutation counts.

The time point here: sample taken at primary tumor resection. Samples came from approximately 65 TRACERx patients with untreated early-stage lung cancer. The sequenced material consisted of unsorted whole RNA from tumor, nontumor lung or frozen PBMC. Sequenced here: lung tumor tissue, sampled at surgery. The sequence derives from a male donor with early-stage non-small cell lung cancer.

The DNA of the CDR3 is TGCGCCAGCAGCTTGCAGGCAGAAAACTATGGCTACACCTTC. This encodes CASSLQAENYGYTF. J is TRBJ1-2 and V is TRBV5-1; no reliable D call. Germline V gene lookup returns CDR1 SGHRS and CDR2 YFSETQ. The CDR3 has 14 amino acids. V lost 1 base and J lost 2, with 9 bases in between.